The rows below give T cell receptor beta chains drawn from one sample of a study of follicular helper T cells after annual influenza vaccination. Clones were read by immunoSEQ multiplex PCR, and TCRdb kept only the in-frame ones, dropping some. The sample includes several thousand clones, 65% to 85% of them seen just once. The source material was CXCR5+ CD38- circulating T follicular helper cells from blood, sampled 7 days after influenza vaccination. The receptors shown here come from an adult who received the influenza vaccine. CDR3s include the opening cysteine and the closing phenylalanine or tryptophan. Fields, in order: CDR3 protein, CDR3 DNA, clone size, D gene, J gene, V gene. A D gene is named only where the DNA matches it firmly. Not all rows give a size; the values are once, few, many and, for expanded clones, a class.

cdr3_aa: CASSLTGSHGYTF
cdr3_nt: TGTGCCAGCAGCTTAACAGGGTCCCATGGCTACACCTTC
clone_size: few
d_call: NA
j_call: TRBJ1-2
v_call: TRBV7-6

cdr3_aa: CASRDREGEKLFF
cdr3_nt: TGCGCCAGCAGGGACAGGGAGGGTGAAAAACTGTTTTTT
clone_size: few
d_call: TRBD1
j_call: TRBJ1-4
v_call: TRBV5-1

cdr3_aa: CASSLGGFNEKLFF
cdr3_nt: TGTGCCAGCAGCTTAGGGGGGTTTAATGAAAAACTGTTTTTT
clone_size: NA
d_call: NA
j_call: TRBJ1-4
v_call: TRBV7-2

cdr3_aa: CASSLGLQQETQYF
cdr3_nt: TGTGCCAGCAGCTTGGGACTGCAACAAGAGACCCAGTACTTC
clone_size: NA
d_call: NA
j_call: TRBJ2-5
v_call: TRBV5-6

cdr3_aa: CASSLNRGAGGNTIYF
cdr3_nt: TGTGCCAGCAGCTTGAACAGGGGCGCGGGCGGAAACACCATATATTTT
clone_size: NA
d_call: TRBD1
j_call: TRBJ1-3
v_call: TRBV5-5

cdr3_aa: CASSQGQWTDTQYF
cdr3_nt: TGTGCCAGCAGCCAAGGACAGTGGACAGATACGCAGTATTTT
clone_size: NA
d_call: NA
j_call: TRBJ2-3
v_call: TRBV14

cdr3_aa: CASGGQGGLGNTIYF
cdr3_nt: TGTGCCAGCGGAGGACAGGGGGGCCTTGGAAACACCATATATTTT
clone_size: NA
d_call: TRBD1
j_call: TRBJ1-3
v_call: TRBV2

cdr3_aa: CAWVNTIYF
cdr3_nt: TGTGCCTGGGTAAACACCATATATTTT
clone_size: NA
d_call: NA
j_call: TRBJ1-3
v_call: TRBV30

cdr3_aa: CASSETTHEQYF
cdr3_nt: TGTGCCAGCAGTGAGACAACGCACGAGCAGTACTTC
clone_size: few
d_call: NA
j_call: TRBJ2-7
v_call: TRBV2

cdr3_aa: CASSAYPGQGAGYTF
cdr3_nt: TGTGCCAGCAGTGCCTACCCGGGACAGGGTGCAGGCTACACCTTC
clone_size: NA
d_call: TRBD1
j_call: TRBJ1-2
v_call: TRBV6-1

cdr3_aa: CASRDGQRYGYTF
cdr3_nt: TGTGCCAGCAGGGACGGACAACGCTATGGCTACACCTTC
clone_size: NA
d_call: NA
j_call: TRBJ1-2
v_call: TRBV6-1

cdr3_aa: CASSKIMATGDNTEAFF
cdr3_nt: TGTGCCAGCAGCAAAATAATGGCGACAGGGGACAACACTGAAGCTTTCTTT
clone_size: NA
d_call: NA
j_call: TRBJ1-1
v_call: TRBV21-1

cdr3_aa: CASSPGLAGSEQYF
cdr3_nt: TGTGCCAGCTCACCAGGACTAGCGGGAAGCGAGCAGTACTTC
clone_size: few
d_call: TRBD2
j_call: TRBJ2-7
v_call: TRBV18

cdr3_aa: CASSAQPGQPQHF
cdr3_nt: TGTGCCAGCAGCGCACAGCCGGGACAGCCCCAGCATTTT
clone_size: NA
d_call: NA
j_call: TRBJ1-5
v_call: TRBV9

cdr3_aa: CASSLMGAGDQPQHF
cdr3_nt: TGTGCCAGCAGCTTAATGGGAGCAGGGGATCAGCCCCAGCATTTT
clone_size: NA
d_call: NA
j_call: TRBJ1-5
v_call: TRBV7-8

cdr3_aa: CASSSTGAPGEKLFF
cdr3_nt: TGTGCCAGCAGTTCTACAGGTGCCCCGGGCGAAAAACTGTTTTTT
clone_size: NA
d_call: NA
j_call: TRBJ1-4
v_call: TRBV14

cdr3_aa: CASSFQGGTYEQYF
cdr3_nt: TGCGCCAGCAGCTTCCAGGGGGGGACCTACGAGCAGTACTTC
clone_size: few
d_call: NA
j_call: TRBJ2-7
v_call: TRBV5-1

cdr3_aa: CASSSARLTDTQYF
cdr3_nt: TGTGCCAGCAGCTCGGCCAGGCTAACAGATACGCAGTATTTT
clone_size: NA
d_call: NA
j_call: TRBJ2-3
v_call: TRBV7-2

cdr3_aa: CASSLSGGFYEQYF
cdr3_nt: TGTGCCAGCAGCTTATCAGGGGGCTTTTACGAGCAGTACTTC
clone_size: NA
d_call: TRBD1
j_call: TRBJ2-7
v_call: TRBV7-9

cdr3_aa: CASSFRLRGATVYEQFF
cdr3_nt: TGTGCCAGCAGTTTCCGTTTGCGCGGGGCAACGGTGTATGAGCAGTTCTTC
clone_size: once
d_call: NA
j_call: TRBJ2-1
v_call: TRBV27

cdr3_aa: CASSPTSVGREQFF
cdr3_nt: TGCGCCAGCAGCCCTACGAGCGTAGGACGTGAGCAGTTCTTC
clone_size: NA
d_call: NA
j_call: TRBJ2-1
v_call: TRBV4-1

cdr3_aa: CASSLGPLSVDTQYF
cdr3_nt: TGCGCCAGCAGCTTGGGGCCCCTTTCCGTGGATACGCAGTATTTT
clone_size: NA
d_call: NA
j_call: TRBJ2-3
v_call: TRBV5-1

cdr3_aa: CASSYRPSNQPQHF
cdr3_nt: TGTGCCAGCAGTTACCGGCCTAGCAATCAGCCCCAGCATTTT
clone_size: NA
d_call: NA
j_call: TRBJ1-5
v_call: TRBV5-6

cdr3_aa: CASSQDPTGVEQYF
cdr3_nt: TGTGCCAGCAGCCAAGACCCGACAGGGGTTGAGCAGTACTTC
clone_size: NA
d_call: TRBD1
j_call: TRBJ2-7
v_call: TRBV4-2

cdr3_aa: CASRGPGTGELFF
cdr3_nt: TGTGCCAGCAGGGGCCCCGGGACCGGGGAGCTGTTTTTT
clone_size: NA
d_call: NA
j_call: TRBJ2-2
v_call: TRBV6-1

cdr3_aa: CASSLGQPSTDTQYF
cdr3_nt: TGTGCCAGCAGCTTAGGCCAGCCTAGCACAGATACGCAGTATTTT
clone_size: NA
d_call: NA
j_call: TRBJ2-3
v_call: TRBV11-3

cdr3_aa: CAIRVAGQHNSPLHF
cdr3_nt: TGTGCCATCAGAGTAGCGGGACAGCATAATTCACCCCTCCACTTT
clone_size: NA
d_call: TRBD1
j_call: TRBJ1-6
v_call: TRBV10-3

cdr3_aa: CASSVQGAGYGYTF
cdr3_nt: TGTGCCAGCAGTGTACAGGGGGCAGGGTATGGCTACACCTTC
clone_size: few
d_call: TRBD1
j_call: TRBJ1-2
v_call: TRBV28

cdr3_aa: CSVRRGRTYEQYF
cdr3_nt: TGCAGCGTGCGTCGTGGCAGGACCTACGAGCAGTACTTC
clone_size: NA
d_call: NA
j_call: TRBJ2-7
v_call: TRBV29-1

cdr3_aa: CASSEYRRGTFTDTQYF
cdr3_nt: TGTGCCAGCAGTGAATATCGTCGGGGGACGTTCACAGATACGCAGTATTTT
clone_size: NA
d_call: NA
j_call: TRBJ2-3
v_call: TRBV25-1

cdr3_aa: CASSPVGTGSSGNTIYF
cdr3_nt: TGTGCCAGCTCACCAGTAGGGACAGGGAGCTCTGGAAACACCATATATTTT
clone_size: NA
d_call: TRBD1
j_call: TRBJ1-3
v_call: TRBV18

cdr3_aa: CASSFQDYEQYF
cdr3_nt: TGTGCCAGCAGCTTTCAGGACTACGAGCAGTACTTC
clone_size: NA
d_call: NA
j_call: TRBJ2-7
v_call: TRBV5-4

cdr3_aa: CASSSRTGLGEKLFF
cdr3_nt: TGTGCCAGCAGCTCAAGGACAGGGTTGGGCGAAAAACTGTTTTTT
clone_size: NA
d_call: TRBD1
j_call: TRBJ1-4
v_call: TRBV5-8

cdr3_aa: CASSPDIGETQYF
cdr3_nt: TGTGCCAGCAGCCCGGACATAGGGGAGACCCAGTACTTC
clone_size: NA
d_call: NA
j_call: TRBJ2-5
v_call: TRBV5-4

cdr3_aa: CASSRDRTTYEQYF
cdr3_nt: TGTGCCAGTTCCCGGGACAGGACGACCTACGAGCAGTACTTC
clone_size: NA
d_call: TRBD1
j_call: TRBJ2-7
v_call: TRBV19

cdr3_aa: CASSLLQLASAQGDGYTF
cdr3_nt: TGTGCCAGCAGTTTACTTCAGCTGGCTTCCGCCCAGGGCGATGGCTACACCTTC
clone_size: once
d_call: NA
j_call: TRBJ1-2
v_call: TRBV28

cdr3_aa: CATSRKKEKLFF
cdr3_nt: TGTGCCACCAGCAGGAAAAAGGAAAAACTGTTTTTT
clone_size: NA
d_call: NA
j_call: TRBJ1-4
v_call: TRBV15

cdr3_aa: CASSIDRTEAFF
cdr3_nt: TGCGCCAGCAGTATCGACAGAACTGAAGCTTTCTTT
clone_size: few
d_call: NA
j_call: TRBJ1-1
v_call: TRBV10-2

cdr3_aa: CASSSGQGRAEAFF
cdr3_nt: TGTGCCAGCAGTTCCGGACAGGGTAGGGCTGAAGCTTTCTTT
clone_size: NA
d_call: TRBD1
j_call: TRBJ1-1
v_call: TRBV6-5

cdr3_aa: CASSQGERQPQHF
cdr3_nt: TGCGCCAGCAGCCAAGGAGAACGTCAGCCCCAGCATTTT
clone_size: NA
d_call: NA
j_call: TRBJ1-5
v_call: TRBV4-1